One TCR beta chain is described in this entry. The V end lost 6 bases, the J end lost 8 bases, and 11 bases lay between the germline ends. The CDR3 length is 12 residues. The germline gives CDR1 SGHAT, CDR2 FQNNGV. The data were taken from a study of technical replicates of blood from several donors. The data were produced by immunoSEQ multiplex PCR, yet TCRdb's version contains in-frame clones alone and is incomplete. The sample includes about 72,000 clones, more than 90% seen only once; the top ten take approximately 0.36%. The source is a human donor in good health. This chain uses TRBV11-2 with TRBJ2-1; tentative D call: TRBD1 (6 bases). Sequencing was done on a sample of T cells isolated from PBMCs. CDR3 nucleotide sequence: TGTGCCAGCAGGGACAGTAGCTATGAGCAGTTCTTC. Protein product: CASRDSSYEQFF.